This TCR beta chain was documented in a study of long-term antiretroviral therapy in people with HIV. Germline V gives CDR1 KGHSH, CDR2 LQKENI. Trimming took 6 bases from V and 0 from J, leaving 15 bases between them. The CDR3 has 17 amino acids. On this clone itself: The antigen is undetermined.

Investigators performed immunoSEQ version v3.0 at survey level. It was roughly 40,000-50,000 T-cell genomes per sample that sequencing targeted. Here immunoSEQ multiplex PCR was the method, and the copy in TCRdb shows in-frame clones only, minus some. The sample lists tens of thousands of clones, around 83% seen once, with less than 8% in the top ten. Each specimen consisted of roughly 1-10 million cryopreserved PBMC prior to extraction of DNA. Study-wide results and limits: Before ART, certain clones expanded, and these dominated the repertoire at all time points. Repertoires with HIV possessed tighter CDR3 length spans than those of controls.

This rearrangement joins TRBV18 to TRBJ2-6, with D perhaps TRBD2 (5 bases). The source of this sequence is a man aged 18 to 35 with HIV. The material sequenced was unsorted PBMCs, taken 1 year after starting antiretroviral therapy. CDR3 protein: CASSHAGGSSGANVLTF. The DNA for the CDR3 is TGTGCCAGCTCCCACGCGGGCGGAAGCTCTGGGGCCAACGTCCTGACTTTC.